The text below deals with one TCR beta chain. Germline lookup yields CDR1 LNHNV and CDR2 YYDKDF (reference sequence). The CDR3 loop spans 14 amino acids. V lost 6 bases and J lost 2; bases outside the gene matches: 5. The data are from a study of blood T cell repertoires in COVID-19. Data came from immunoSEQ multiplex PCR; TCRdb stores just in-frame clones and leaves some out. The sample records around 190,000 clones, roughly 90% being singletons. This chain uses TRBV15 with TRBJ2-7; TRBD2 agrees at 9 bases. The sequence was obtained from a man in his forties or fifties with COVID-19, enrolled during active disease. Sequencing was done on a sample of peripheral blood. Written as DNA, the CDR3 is TGTGCCACCAGTTCGGCTAGCGGGACCTACGAGCAGTACTTC. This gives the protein CATSSASGTYEQYF.